What follows are 7 T cell receptor beta chains derived from one specimen sequenced in a study of response to subunit inactivated influenza vaccine. TCRdb reprocessed the RT-PCR reads via MiXCR and lists one record per CDR3 protein. Of 500,000 to 600,000 distinct CDR3 sequences in the sample, about 11% were seen once. These data also featured in a second study, about T cells expressing NK-cell markers. This second study notes: Scientists made TCR beta cDNA using 5'RACE template switching with UMIs.

The material was PBMCs from blood, obtained on the day of vaccination. These receptors all come from a man aged 50 or older who received an inactivated influenza vaccine.

V usage is TRBV7-9 and J usage is TRBJ1-4, with D hard to call. In germline, CDR1 is SEHNR, CDR2 FQNEAQ (reference sequence). CDR3 length: 15 amino acids. V dropped 0 bases and J dropped 4 bases, with 9 bases sitting between them. The CDR3 region is CASSLAGGLNEKLFF. Here the CDR3 DNA reads TGTGCCAGCAGCTTAGCGGGAGGGCTTAATGAAAAACTGTTTTTT.

The chain carries TRBV7-9 and TRBJ2-3, with D perhaps matching TRBD2 (5 bases). This CDR3 region has 14 residues. Trimming stripped 3 bases from V and 3 bases from J, with 10 bases between. Germline V gives CDR1 SEHNR, CDR2 FQNEAQ (reference sequence). The CDR3 region is CASSFGVLTDTQYF. CDR3 nucleotide sequence: TGTGCCAGCAGCTTCGGGGTCCTTACAGATACGCAGTATTTT.

This clonotype was observed many times. The chain joins TRBV27 to TRBJ2-1, with 8 positions matching TRBD2. The V gene's germline CDR1 is MNHEY and CDR2 SMNVEV (reference sequence). The trim removed 1 base at V and 5 bases at J, leaving 7 bases unmatched. This CDR3 region has 16 residues. This CDR3 reads CASSLYGGAGNNEQFF. The DNA of the CDR3 is TGTGCCAGCAGTTTATACGGGGGGGCCGGGAACAATGAGCAGTTCTTC.

The table lists this clonotype with a few counts. The V gene is TRBV20-1, the J gene TRBJ2-3; 13 nucleotides line up with TRBD2. Per the germline V gene, CDR1 is DFQATT and CDR2 is SNEGSKA (reference sequence). CDR3 length: 14 amino acids. Trimming removed 5 bases from V and 4 bases from J; junction bases left unmatched: 3. CDR3 region: CSAGTSGKSDTQYF. The CDR3 nucleotides read TGCAGTGCTGGGACTAGCGGGAAATCAGATACGCAGTATTTT.

This clonotype was detected a few times. V and J are TRBV12-3 or TRBV12-4 and TRBJ2-7; possible D gene TRBD2, 6 bases. The CDR3 is made up of 13 amino acids. The germline V and J ends were trimmed by 6 bases and 6 bases, with 15 bases remaining between them. CDR3 sequence: CASRGTGSGEQYF. CDR3 coding DNA: TGTGCCAGCAGGGGGACTGGGTCCGGCGAGCAGTACTTC.

There are a few counts of this clonotype. This sequence joins TRBV25-1 and TRBJ1-5; 9 positions agree with TRBD1. CDR1 and CDR2 from the germline V gene are MGHDK and SYGVNS. CDR3 length: 12 residues. Losses at the gene ends were 2 bases for V and 11 bases for J; bases not matched to a gene: 1. The CDR3 sequence: CASSEGTGTQHF. The DNA for the CDR3 is TGTGCCAGCAGTGAAGGGACAGGGACCCAGCATTTT.

This clonotype was counted a few times. The chain is built from TRBV27 and TRBJ1-2, with TRBD1 as a possible D gene (6 bases). The CDR3 is 15 residues long. Germline V gene lookup returns CDR1 MNHEY and CDR2 SMNVEV (reference sequence). Trimming took off 4 bases at V and 3 bases at J, with 15 bases between the two ends. CDR3 protein: CASSSLRGRHYGYTF. The CDR3 DNA sequence: TGTGCCAGCAGTTCACTCAGGGGACGCCACTATGGCTACACCTTC.